Here is one T cell receptor beta chain with its context. Its matching antigen is unknown. This entry comes from a study of cytomegalovirus exposure and HLA in healthy donors. Study summary: The roughly 120 million unique TCR beta sequences, from roughly 170 million T cells, were found by an earlier analysis. Findings and limits, study-wide: Judged likely to be a sequencing artifact was a cluster of highly shared sequence variants. A later analysis showed that HLA-associated TCR beta chains had undergone more clonal expansion than equally common others.

Researchers ran the PCR with 60 Vbeta and 13 Jbeta primers. Only in-frame clones appear in the TCRdb table, and some are missing; sequencing was by immunoSEQ multiplex PCR. The data show 150,000 or so clones, about 73% seen once. Between the trimmed V and J ends, which lost 4 bases and 11 bases, there was a span of 14 bases. Germline V gives CDR1 SEHNR, CDR2 FQNEAQ (reference sequence). The CDR3 spans 12 residues. The specimen sequenced was PBMCs. This chain connects TRBV7-9 to TRBJ1-1; D might be TRBD1 (6 bases). This clonotype was obtained from a woman aged 40 to 50 in good health and CMV-seronegative. The CDR3 DNA follows: TGTGCCAGCAGCTCCCCGGCAGGGGACGCTTTCTTT. It encodes CASSSPAGDAFF.